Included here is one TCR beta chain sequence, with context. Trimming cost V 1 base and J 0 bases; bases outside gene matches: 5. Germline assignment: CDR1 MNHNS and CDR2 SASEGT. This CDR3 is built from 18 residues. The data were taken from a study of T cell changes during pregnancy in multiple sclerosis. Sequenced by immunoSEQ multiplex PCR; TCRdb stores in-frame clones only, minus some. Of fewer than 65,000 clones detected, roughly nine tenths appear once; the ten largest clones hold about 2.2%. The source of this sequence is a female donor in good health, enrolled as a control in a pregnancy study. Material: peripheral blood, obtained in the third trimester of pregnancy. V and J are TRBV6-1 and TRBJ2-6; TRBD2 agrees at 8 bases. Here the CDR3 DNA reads TGTGCCAGCAGTGAAGTTTTTAGCGGGGCCTCTGGGGCCAACGTCCTGACTTTC. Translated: CASSEVFSGASGANVLTF.